The T cell receptor (beta chain) under discussion was sequenced for a study of shared clonotypes between healthy human individuals. For the study at large: Per-donor plates numbered three CD4 naive, three CD4 memory, two CD8 naive and one CD8 memory.

Deep-level assay runs were performed. This table comes from immunoSEQ multiplex PCR, and its TCRdb copy is limited to in-frame clones, with some not included. The sample has around 1,100,000 clones, about 80% seen once; the top ten hold roughly 0.83%. Of note for this clone: The antigen is undetermined.

Study results and caveats: Generation probability values for non-shared clonotypes were lower than those for clonotypes shared by all four donors.

V was trimmed by 4 bases and J by 4 bases, leaving 14 bases between them. Germline V gene data show CDR1 as KGHSH and CDR2 as LQKENI. The CDR3 is 15 amino acids. CD45RA+ naive and CD45RA-negative memory subsets were separated from CD4+ cells. Sequenced material: memory CD4+ T cells from PBMCs. Specified subset: CD45RA-negative fraction. This clonotype originated in a man aged 18 to 30 in good health. Some clones in this sample may be carry-over from other donors' samples. The chain has TRBV18 and TRBJ2-1; D tentatively fits TRBD1 or TRBD2 (5 bases each). CDR3 loop: CASSLDGAQYNEQFF. DNA for the CDR3: TGTGCCAGCTCACTCGACGGGGCCCAGTACAATGAGCAGTTCTTC.